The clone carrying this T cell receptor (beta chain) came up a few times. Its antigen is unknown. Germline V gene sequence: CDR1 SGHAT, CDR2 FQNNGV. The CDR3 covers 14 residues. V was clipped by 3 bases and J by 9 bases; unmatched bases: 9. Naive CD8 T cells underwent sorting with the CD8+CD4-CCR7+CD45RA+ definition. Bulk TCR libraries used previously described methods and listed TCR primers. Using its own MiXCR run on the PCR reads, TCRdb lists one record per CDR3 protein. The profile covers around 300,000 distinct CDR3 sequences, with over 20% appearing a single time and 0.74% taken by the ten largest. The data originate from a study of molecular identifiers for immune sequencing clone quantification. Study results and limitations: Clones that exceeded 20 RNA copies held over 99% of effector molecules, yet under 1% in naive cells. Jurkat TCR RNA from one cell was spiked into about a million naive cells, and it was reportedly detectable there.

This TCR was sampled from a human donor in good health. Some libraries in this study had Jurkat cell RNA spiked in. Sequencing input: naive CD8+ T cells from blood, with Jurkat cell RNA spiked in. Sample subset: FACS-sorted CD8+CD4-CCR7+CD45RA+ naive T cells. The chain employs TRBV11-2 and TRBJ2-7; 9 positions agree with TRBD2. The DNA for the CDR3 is TGTGCCAGCAGCTTTAGTAGCGGGAGCTGGGGGCAGTACTTC. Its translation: CASSFSSGSWGQYF.